This is a list of T cell receptor beta chains from one sample in a study of blood T cell repertoires in COVID-19. Here immunoSEQ multiplex PCR was the method, and the copy in TCRdb shows in-frame clones only, minus some. Among 150,000 to 200,000 clones, approximately 86% were seen once, and the ten largest hold 2.5% to 4%. Material for sequencing was peripheral blood. The origin of the receptors is an older man with acute or convalescent COVID-19. CDR3s include the opening cysteine and the closing phenylalanine or tryptophan. Each record gives: clone size, V gene, CDR3 protein. The size of a clone is reported for some rows only, either as once, few or many, or as a class for expanded clones.

size: -
V: TRBV28
CDR3: CASSDTWDRGLGYTF

size: once
V: TRBV27
CDR3: CASSFDRVGNQPQHF

size: -
V: TRBV12-5
CDR3: CASGTGQGGFEQYF

size: few
V: TRBV11-3
CDR3: CASSNRASPDTQYF

size: -
V: TRBV2
CDR3: CASRRGHTDTQYF

size: -
V: TRBV24-1
CDR3: CATSFRTSALEQYF

size: -
V: TRBV15
CDR3: CATSRAPTGSNEKLFF

size: once
V: TRBV28
CDR3: CASSPGGPPDTQYF

size: once
V: TRBV7-2
CDR3: CASSLVGRGGGNEQFF

size: -
V: TRBV28
CDR3: CASSLGGEARETQYF

size: -
V: TRBV2
CDR3: CASSPGTSGETQYF

size: -
V: TRBV18
CDR3: CASSPPTRVNEQFF

size: -
V: TRBV6-5
CDR3: CASKPRGGAIYEQYF

size: -
V: TRBV18
CDR3: CASSPPAPRDTIYF